These 27 T cell receptor beta chains were sequenced from one sample in a study of technical replicates of blood from a handful of donors. Sequencing was performed with immunoSEQ multiplex PCR; in TCRdb, only in-frame clones are kept and a portion is missing. The table shows 80,000 or so clones, with almost 96% occurring only once. Specimen: T cells isolated from PBMCs. The receptors come from a human donor in good health.

J is TRBJ2-7 and V is TRBV6-1, with 10 positions matching TRBD1. The CDR3 is 15 residues long. CDR1 is MNHNS and CDR2 is SASEGT in the germline V gene. J gave up 3 bases and V 4 bases, and 6 bases lay outside the gene matches. DNA for the CDR3: TGTGCCAGCAGTGGAAACGACAGGGGGCTCTACGAGCAGTACTTC. Protein product: CASSGNDRGLYEQYF.

This chain links TRBV27 with TRBJ2-5; 7 nucleotides match TRBD1. Germline V gene sequence: CDR1 MNHEY, CDR2 SMNVEV (reference sequence). CDR3 size: 14 residues. With 5 bases clipped from V and 3 bases from J, the junction kept 6 bases outside the gene matches. The CDR3 DNA is TGTGCCAGCAGTAAAATAGGACAGGAAGAGACCCAGTACTTC. This sequence encodes CASSKIGQEETQYF.

The chain has TRBV10-3 and TRBJ2-1; 8 nucleotides match TRBD2. V was pared by 2 bases and J by 5 bases, with 8 bases of the junction left unmatched. CDR3 length: 16 amino acids. Per germline, CDR1 ENHRY and CDR2 SYGVKD. The CDR3 DNA sequence: TGTGCCATCAGTGAGGTTGCGGGGGGCGAACACAATGAGCAGTTCTTC. Translation gives CAISEVAGGEHNEQFF.

The CDR3 reads CASWGLAGVGETQYF. The CDR3 DNA reads TGTGCCAGCTGGGGACTAGCGGGAGTAGGAGAGACCCAGTACTTC. This chain joins TRBV28 and TRBJ2-5; 14 nucleotides line up with TRBD2. CDR1 MDHEN and CDR2 SYDVKM come from the germline V gene. V dropped 8 bases and J dropped 4; count of bases not matched to a gene: 6. The CDR3 is 15 amino acids. Together with reference TRBV28 and TRBJ2-5, the CDR3 gives the full variable domain: DVKVTQSSRYLVKRTGEKVFLECVQDMDHENMFWYRQDPGLGLRLIYFSYDVKMKEKGDIPEGYSVSREKKERFSLILESASTNQTSMYLCASWGLAGVGETQYFGPGTRLLVL.

This clone was recorded once. The rearrangement uses TRBV19 and TRBJ2-3; tentative D call: TRBD2 (5 bases). The germline V gene has CDR1 LNHDA and CDR2 SQIVND (reference sequence). V lost 6 bases, J lost 4 bases, and 8 bases lay in between. The CDR3 consists of 12 residues. CDR3 region: CASSEGADTQYF. CDR3 DNA: TGTGCCAGTAGCGAGGGCGCAGATACGCAGTATTTT.

V gene TRBV5-5 combines with J gene TRBJ1-2; 10 nucleotides line up with TRBD1. Germline trimming cut 3 bases from V and 6 bases from J; bases unmatched to any gene: 5. The CDR3 runs 14 residues. Germline values: CDR1 SGHKS, CDR2 YYEKEE (reference sequence). CDR3 sequence reads: CASSSGQGGDGYTF. The CDR3 DNA reads as TGTGCCAGCAGCTCCGGACAGGGGGGTGATGGCTACACCTTC. Filled out from reference TRBV5-5 and TRBJ1-2, the complete variable domain reads DAGVTQSPTHLIKTRGQQVTLRCSPISGHKSVSWYQQVLGQGPQFIFQYYEKEERGRGNFPDRFSARQFPNYSSELNVNALLLGDSALYLCASSSGQGGDGYTFGSGTRLTVV.

V is TRBV18 and J is TRBJ1-4, with D hard to call. The CDR3 runs to 14 residues. CDR1 is KGHSH, CDR2 LQKENI, per germline. V lost 6 bases to trimming and J lost 6 bases, with 14 bases between them. CDR3 residues: CASSPRVFDEKLFF. The CDR3 DNA reads TGTGCCAGCTCTCCGCGAGTATTCGATGAAAAACTGTTTTTT.

CDR3 nucleotides: TGCGCCAGCAACCTACAGGGTCCCTCTACTGAGCAGTTCTTC. Translated: CASNLQGPSTEQFF. The chain has TRBV5-1 and TRBJ2-1, with a tentative D call TRBD1 (6 bases). In germline, CDR1 is SGHRS, CDR2 YFSETQ. The CDR3 covers 14 residues. The V and J ends lost 6 bases and 9 bases respectively, with 19 bases between them.

This chain connects TRBV19 to TRBJ2-4; possible D gene TRBD2, 6 bases. The CDR3 has 15 residues. Trimming pared 3 bases from V and 3 bases from J, leaving 12 bases between. CDR1 is LNHDA, CDR2 SQIVND, per germline (reference sequence). The CDR3, as DNA: TGTGCCAGTAGTATTGGAGGGCCGTACAAAAACATTCAGTACTTC. This gives the protein CASSIGGPYKNIQYF.

The chain combines TRBV4-3 with TRBJ2-7, with TRBD2 as a possible D gene (5 bases). This CDR3 has 13 amino acids. From germline, CDR1 is LGHNA and CDR2 YSLEER. Trimming took 4 bases from V and 1 from J, leaving 8 bases between them. In DNA, the CDR3 is TGCGCCAGCAGCCCCGGGGATTCCTACGAGCAGTACTTC. Translated, it gives CASSPGDSYEQYF.

The chain uses TRBV7-8 and TRBJ2-2, with TRBD1 matching 9 bases. Trimming cost V 5 bases and J 8 bases; bases outside gene matches: 9. The CDR3 has 15 residues. Germline CDR1 reads SGHVS; CDR2 reads FQNEAQ. The CDR3 here is CASSGDRVVTGELFF. The CDR3 coding sequence is TGTGCCAGCAGCGGGGACAGGGTCGTCACTGGGGAGCTGTTTTTT. Combining the CDR3 with reference TRBV7-8 and TRBJ2-2 gives the whole variable domain GAGVSQSPRYKVAKRGQDVALRCDPISGHVSLFWYQQALGQGPEFLTYFQNEAQLDKSGLPSDRFFAERPEGSVSTLKIQRTQQEDSAVYLCASSGDRVVTGELFFGEGSRLTVL.

CDR3 bases: TGCGCCTCCTCGGGAGGCTACGAGCAGTACTTC. Translated, it gives CASSGGYEQYF. This rearrangement joins TRBV5-1 to TRBJ2-7; 7 bases are a match to TRBD2. V shed 10 bases, J shed 3 bases, and the junction held 4 bases outside the gene matches. The CDR3 sequence is 11 residues long. The V gene's germline CDR1 is SGHRS and CDR2 YFSETQ.

The chain uses TRBV4-3 and TRBJ2-7; maybe TRBD2 (5 bases). The CDR3 runs 14 residues. The V end was cut by 0 bases, the J end by 4 bases, with 10 bases between. The germline gives CDR1 LGHNA, CDR2 YSLEER. The CDR3 loop reads CASSQDRSGYEQYF. The CDR3, as DNA: TGCGCCAGCAGCCAAGATCGATCGGGGTACGAGCAGTACTTC.

This clone was counted once. This sequence joins TRBV30 and TRBJ2-7; a weak D match, TRBD1 (6 bases). The CDR3 has 13 residues. Deletions cut 0 bases from V and 4 bases from J, with 10 bases between. CDR1 GTSNPN and CDR2 SVGIG come from the germline V gene (reference sequence). The CDR3 spells CAWSVNRDYEQYF. The CDR3 nucleotides are TGTGCCTGGAGTGTCAACAGGGATTACGAGCAGTACTTC.

This clone was picked up one time. The chain combines TRBV18 with TRBJ1-5; no clear D. V lost 2 bases to trimming and J lost 4 bases, with 9 bases between them. Germline CDR1 KGHSH, CDR2 LQKENI. There are 14 residues in the CDR3. This CDR3 reads CASSPTAGNQPQHF. For the CDR3, the DNA is TGTGCCAGCTCACCAACAGCTGGGAATCAGCCCCAGCATTTT.

V is TRBV5-4 and J is TRBJ1-1; 8 nucleotides align to TRBD1. Germline-derived CDR1 and CDR2 are SGHNT and YYREEE (reference sequence). The CDR3 is made up of 16 amino acids. The trim removed 1 base at V and 1 base at J, leaving 6 bases unmatched. The CDR3 region has the DNA TGTGCCAGCAGCTTGTCGCCCGACAGGGGGAACACTGAAGCTTTCTTT. Its protein is CASSLSPDRGNTEAFF.

The chain joins TRBV4-3 to TRBJ1-1; D is uncertain. V lost 1 base to trimming and J lost 1 base, with 13 bases between them. This CDR3 contains 16 residues. Germline assignment: CDR1 LGHNA and CDR2 YSLEER. The CDR3 DNA reads TGCGCCAGCAGCCAAGGGGAAACGGGGTGGAACACTGAAGCTTTCTTT. Protein: CASSQGETGWNTEAFF.

The V gene is TRBV28, the J gene TRBJ2-2, with D unclear. The V end was cut by 5 bases, the J end by 5 bases, with 9 bases between. Germline V lookup: CDR1 MDHEN, CDR2 SYDVKM. The CDR3 sequence is 13 residues long. CDR3 in amino acids: CASSPYSTGELFF. The CDR3 DNA reads as TGTGCCAGCAGTCCTTACAGTACCGGGGAGCTGTTTTTT.

The chain carries TRBV25-1 and TRBJ1-1, with unresolved D. V lost 8 bases and J lost 0, with 19 bases in between. Germline CDR1 MGHDK, CDR2 SYGVNS. This CDR3 spans 16 amino acids. This CDR3 is CASPLEGARLNTEAFF. The CDR3 DNA reads as TGTGCCAGCCCATTAGAGGGAGCTCGGCTGAACACTGAAGCTTTCTTT.

V and J are TRBV9 and TRBJ1-2; possible D gene TRBD1, 5 bases. Trimming took 0 bases from V and 4 from J, leaving 7 bases between them. Germline CDR1 reads SGDLS; CDR2 reads YYNGEE. CDR3 length: 13 residues. CDR3 DNA sequence: TGTGCCAGCAGCGTAGGACAGAGCTATGGCTACACCTTC. This codes for CASSVGQSYGYTF.

V is TRBV15 and J is TRBJ1-2; D gene uncertain. V was pared by 5 bases and J by 6 bases, with 19 bases between. Germline values: CDR1 LNHNV, CDR2 YYDKDF (reference sequence). This CDR3 comprises 15 residues. CDR3 residues: CATSESTERVNGYTF. The CDR3 DNA reads TGTGCCACCAGCGAATCGACGGAGAGAGTCAATGGCTACACCTTC.

V usage is TRBV27 and J usage is TRBJ2-3; the D is unclear. Looked up from germline, CDR1 is MNHEY and CDR2 is SMNVEV (reference sequence). V shed 0 bases and J shed 0 bases, with 10 bases lying between them. The CDR3 contains 16 residues. DNA for the CDR3: TGTGCCAGCAGTTTATCTGGCGGTACTAGCACAGATACGCAGTATTTT. Protein: CASSLSGGTSTDTQYF.

The chain uses TRBV5-5 and TRBJ1-1; the match to TRBD1 covers 9 bases. The CDR3 sequence is 14 residues long. The ends lost 5 bases at V and 2 bases at J; junction bases unmatched: 4. Per germline, CDR1 SGHKS and CDR2 YYEKEE (reference sequence). CDR3 loop: CASRRTGENTEAFF. The CDR3 nucleotides are TGTGCCAGCAGAAGGACAGGGGAAAACACTGAAGCTTTCTTT.

V usage is TRBV4-2 and J usage is TRBJ2-5, with a weak D call TRBD2 (5 bases). The CDR3 runs to 15 residues. CDR1 and CDR2 (germline): LGHNA, YNFKEQ. Trimming cost V 0 bases and J 0 bases, with 8 bases left between them. CDR3 in amino acids: CASSQEWGDQETQYF. CDR3 DNA: TGTGCCAGCAGCCAAGAATGGGGAGACCAAGAGACCCAGTACTTC.

The DNA for the CDR3 is TGCGCCAGCAGCCAAGAAGCGGGCCAAGAGACCCAGTACTTC. This codes for CASSQEAGQETQYF. V and J are TRBV4-3 and TRBJ2-5; D may be TRBD2 (6 bases). Germline CDR1 reads LGHNA; CDR2 reads YSLEER. V lost 0 bases and J lost 1, with 6 bases in between. This CDR3 region has 14 residues.

V and J are TRBV5-1 and TRBJ2-2; 7 bases align to TRBD1. V was pared by 2 bases and J by 3 bases, with 7 bases of the junction left unmatched. CDR1 and CDR2 (germline): SGHRS, YFSETQ. The CDR3 has 16 residues. Here the CDR3 DNA reads TGCGCCAGCAGCTTTCCCGGGACAGTAGACACCGGGGAGCTGTTTTTT. It yields the protein CASSFPGTVDTGELFF.

The chain uses TRBV2 and TRBJ1-2, with D perhaps matching TRBD1 (5 bases). Trimming left V 10 bases short and J 8 bases short, with 17 bases between. Germline-derived CDR1 and CDR2 are SNHLY and FYNNEI. The CDR3 totals 12 residues. This chain's CDR3 is CATRLTDGGYTF. The CDR3 DNA reads as TGTGCCACCCGACTGACAGACGGGGGCTACACCTTC.